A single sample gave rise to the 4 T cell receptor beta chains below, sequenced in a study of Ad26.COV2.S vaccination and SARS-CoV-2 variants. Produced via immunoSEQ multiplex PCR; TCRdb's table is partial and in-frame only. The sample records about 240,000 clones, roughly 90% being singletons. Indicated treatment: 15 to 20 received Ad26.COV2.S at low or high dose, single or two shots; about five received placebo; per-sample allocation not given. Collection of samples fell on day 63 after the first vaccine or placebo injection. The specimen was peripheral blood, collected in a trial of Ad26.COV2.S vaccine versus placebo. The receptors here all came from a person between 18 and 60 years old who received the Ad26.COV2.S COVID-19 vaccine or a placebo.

CDR3 sequence reads: CATSGDSNQPQHF. CDR3 coding DNA: TGTGCCACTTCAGGAGATAGCAATCAGCCCCAGCATTTT. The chain combines TRBV24-1 with TRBJ1-5; no clear D. The CDR3 spans 13 residues. V was shortened by 10 bases and J by 0 bases, with 9 bases between the two germline ends. CDR1 and CDR2 (germline): KGHDR, SFDVKD.

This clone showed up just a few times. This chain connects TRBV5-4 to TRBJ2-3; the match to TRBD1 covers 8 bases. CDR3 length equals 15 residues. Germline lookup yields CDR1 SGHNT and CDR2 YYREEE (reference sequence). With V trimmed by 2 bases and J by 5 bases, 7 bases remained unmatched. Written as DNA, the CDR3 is TGTGCCAGCAGCTTTCCCGGACAGGGAAAAGATACGCAGTATTTT. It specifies CASSFPGQGKDTQYF.

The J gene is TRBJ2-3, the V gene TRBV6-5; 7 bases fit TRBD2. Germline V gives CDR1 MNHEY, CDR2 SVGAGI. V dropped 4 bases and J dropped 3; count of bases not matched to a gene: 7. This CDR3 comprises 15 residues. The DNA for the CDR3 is TGTGCCAGCAGTTTCCGGGGGGATGGTACAGATACGCAGTATTTT. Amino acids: CASSFRGDGTDTQYF.

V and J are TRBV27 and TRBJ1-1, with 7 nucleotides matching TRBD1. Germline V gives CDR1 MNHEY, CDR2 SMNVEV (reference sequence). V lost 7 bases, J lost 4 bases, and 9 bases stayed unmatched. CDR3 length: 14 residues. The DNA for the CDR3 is TGTGCCAGCACCCCGACAGGGTATAGCACTGAAGCTTTCTTT. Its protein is CASTPTGYSTEAFF.